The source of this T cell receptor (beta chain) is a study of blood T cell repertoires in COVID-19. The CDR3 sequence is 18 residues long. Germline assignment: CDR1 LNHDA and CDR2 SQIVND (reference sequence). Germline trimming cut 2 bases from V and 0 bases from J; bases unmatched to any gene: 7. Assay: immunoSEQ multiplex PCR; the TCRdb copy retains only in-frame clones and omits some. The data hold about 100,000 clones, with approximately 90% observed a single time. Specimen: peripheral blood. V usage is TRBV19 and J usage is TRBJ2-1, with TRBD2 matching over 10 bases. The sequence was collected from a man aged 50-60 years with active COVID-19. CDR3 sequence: CASSIIAGGTSSYNEQFF. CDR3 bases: TGTGCCAGTAGTATAATAGCGGGAGGCACGAGCTCCTACAATGAGCAGTTCTTC. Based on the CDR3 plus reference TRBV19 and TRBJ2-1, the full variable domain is DGGITQSPKYLFRKEGQNVTLSCEQNLNHDAMYWYRQDPGQGLRLIYYSQIVNDFQKGDIAEGYSVSREKKESFPLTVTSAQKNPTAFYLCASSIIAGGTSSYNEQFFGPGTRLTVL.